This passage covers 10 T cell receptor beta chains from one sample sequenced in a study of cytomegalovirus exposure and HLA in healthy donors. It was with 60 Vbeta and 13 Jbeta primers that the PCR ran. Profiled with immunoSEQ multiplex PCR; TCRdb holds only in-frame clones, not every one. The sample has around 120,000 clones, 80% seen once. Sequenced input: PBMCs. The receptor source for this set is a female donor in good health and CMV-seropositive.

The chain uses TRBV6-1 and TRBJ1-2; D is perhaps TRBD1 (5 bases). This CDR3 comprises 15 residues. The germline CDR1 and CDR2 sequences are MNHNS and SASEGT. V was trimmed by 0 bases and J by 5 bases, leaving 13 bases between them. The CDR3 here is CASSEAARVDYGYTF. The CDR3, as DNA: TGTGCCAGCAGTGAAGCCGCCAGGGTAGATTATGGCTACACCTTC.

The chain links TRBV30 to TRBJ1-6, with TRBD1 as a possible D gene (5 bases). CDR3 length: 18 residues. V lost 0 bases and J 0 bases, leaving 15 bases between the germline ends. The V gene's germline CDR1 is GTSNPN and CDR2 SVGIG (reference sequence). The CDR3 nucleotides read TGTGCCTGGAGTGTCGGAGTTGGGGGGAGCTCCTATAATTCACCCCTCCACTTT. Translation gives CAWSVGVGGSSYNSPLHF.

The genes are TRBV7-6 and TRBJ2-1; 8 nucleotides line up with TRBD2. Germline V CDR1 and CDR2: SGHVS, FNYEAQ. CDR3 length equals 15 residues. With V trimmed by 3 bases and J by 1 base, 2 bases remained unmatched. CDR3 protein: CASSLGGGSYNEQFF. DNA of the CDR3: TGTGCCAGCAGCTTGGGCGGGGGGTCCTACAATGAGCAGTTCTTC.

This clone was detected once. J is TRBJ1-1 and V is TRBV5-5; D perhaps matches TRBD1 (5 bases). V was pared by 0 bases and J by 2 bases, with 14 bases between. In germline, CDR1 is SGHKS, CDR2 YYEKEE (reference sequence). This CDR3 comprises 16 residues. CDR3 bases: TGTGCCAGCAGCTTGGCGGGGGGAGTCGGTAACACTGAAGCTTTCTTT. Its protein is CASSLAGGVGNTEAFF.

This clone came up once. V is TRBV5-4 and J is TRBJ2-1; 8 nucleotides agree with TRBD1. V shed 5 bases and J 2 bases; nucleotides not matched to a gene: 6. The V gene's germline CDR1 is SGHNT and CDR2 YYREEE (reference sequence). The CDR3 has 15 residues. The CDR3 DNA sequence: TGTGCCAGCAGGCGGCAGGGGGCGGCCTACAATGAGCAGTTCTTC. Protein sequence: CASRRQGAAYNEQFF.

This chain uses TRBV2 with TRBJ1-6, with TRBD1 as a possible D gene (6 bases). V lost 3 bases to trimming and J lost 5 bases, with 11 bases between them. The CDR3 runs 15 residues. Germline V gives CDR1 SNHLY, CDR2 FYNNEI. CDR3 protein: CASSDPGDNNSPLHF. CDR3 DNA sequence: TGTGCCAGCAGTGACCCAGGGGACAATAATTCACCCCTCCACTTT.

CDR3 DNA: TGTGCCAGCAGTGCACAGGGATTAGAGACCCAGTACTTC. Translating it yields CASSAQGLETQYF. This chain joins TRBV19 and TRBJ2-5, with D possibly being TRBD1 (6 bases). The germline gives CDR1 LNHDA, CDR2 SQIVND (reference sequence). The CDR3 totals 13 residues. V lost 9 bases and J 4 bases, leaving 15 bases between the germline ends.

The rearrangement uses TRBV2 and TRBJ1-1; D is uncertain. Germline CDR1 is SNHLY and CDR2 is FYNNEI. This CDR3 is built from 13 residues. V lost 7 bases, J lost 1 base, and 10 bases lay in between. As DNA, the CDR3 is TGTGCCAGCAAGAGGAGAGAGAACACTGAAGCTTTCTTT. Translating gives CASKRRENTEAFF.

This rearrangement joins TRBV6-5 to TRBJ1-5; the D gene is possibly TRBD1 (5 bases). The CDR3 runs to 14 residues. The V end was cut by 7 bases, the J end by 10 bases, with 20 bases between. Germline V CDR1 and CDR2: MNHEY, SVGAGI. DNA of the CDR3: TGTGCCAGCAAGCCGGGACTGGCTCGAGGACCCCAGCATTTT. This translates into CASKPGLARGPQHF.

CDR3 nucleotides: TGTGCCAGCAGTCCGGGACAGGGGTGGACTGAAGCTTTCTTT. This gives the protein CASSPGQGWTEAFF. J is TRBJ1-1 and V is TRBV27, with 10 bases that match TRBD1. Trimming cost V 5 bases and J 5 bases; bases outside gene matches: 5. Germline V gene sequence: CDR1 MNHEY, CDR2 SMNVEV (reference sequence). The CDR3 is 14 residues long.